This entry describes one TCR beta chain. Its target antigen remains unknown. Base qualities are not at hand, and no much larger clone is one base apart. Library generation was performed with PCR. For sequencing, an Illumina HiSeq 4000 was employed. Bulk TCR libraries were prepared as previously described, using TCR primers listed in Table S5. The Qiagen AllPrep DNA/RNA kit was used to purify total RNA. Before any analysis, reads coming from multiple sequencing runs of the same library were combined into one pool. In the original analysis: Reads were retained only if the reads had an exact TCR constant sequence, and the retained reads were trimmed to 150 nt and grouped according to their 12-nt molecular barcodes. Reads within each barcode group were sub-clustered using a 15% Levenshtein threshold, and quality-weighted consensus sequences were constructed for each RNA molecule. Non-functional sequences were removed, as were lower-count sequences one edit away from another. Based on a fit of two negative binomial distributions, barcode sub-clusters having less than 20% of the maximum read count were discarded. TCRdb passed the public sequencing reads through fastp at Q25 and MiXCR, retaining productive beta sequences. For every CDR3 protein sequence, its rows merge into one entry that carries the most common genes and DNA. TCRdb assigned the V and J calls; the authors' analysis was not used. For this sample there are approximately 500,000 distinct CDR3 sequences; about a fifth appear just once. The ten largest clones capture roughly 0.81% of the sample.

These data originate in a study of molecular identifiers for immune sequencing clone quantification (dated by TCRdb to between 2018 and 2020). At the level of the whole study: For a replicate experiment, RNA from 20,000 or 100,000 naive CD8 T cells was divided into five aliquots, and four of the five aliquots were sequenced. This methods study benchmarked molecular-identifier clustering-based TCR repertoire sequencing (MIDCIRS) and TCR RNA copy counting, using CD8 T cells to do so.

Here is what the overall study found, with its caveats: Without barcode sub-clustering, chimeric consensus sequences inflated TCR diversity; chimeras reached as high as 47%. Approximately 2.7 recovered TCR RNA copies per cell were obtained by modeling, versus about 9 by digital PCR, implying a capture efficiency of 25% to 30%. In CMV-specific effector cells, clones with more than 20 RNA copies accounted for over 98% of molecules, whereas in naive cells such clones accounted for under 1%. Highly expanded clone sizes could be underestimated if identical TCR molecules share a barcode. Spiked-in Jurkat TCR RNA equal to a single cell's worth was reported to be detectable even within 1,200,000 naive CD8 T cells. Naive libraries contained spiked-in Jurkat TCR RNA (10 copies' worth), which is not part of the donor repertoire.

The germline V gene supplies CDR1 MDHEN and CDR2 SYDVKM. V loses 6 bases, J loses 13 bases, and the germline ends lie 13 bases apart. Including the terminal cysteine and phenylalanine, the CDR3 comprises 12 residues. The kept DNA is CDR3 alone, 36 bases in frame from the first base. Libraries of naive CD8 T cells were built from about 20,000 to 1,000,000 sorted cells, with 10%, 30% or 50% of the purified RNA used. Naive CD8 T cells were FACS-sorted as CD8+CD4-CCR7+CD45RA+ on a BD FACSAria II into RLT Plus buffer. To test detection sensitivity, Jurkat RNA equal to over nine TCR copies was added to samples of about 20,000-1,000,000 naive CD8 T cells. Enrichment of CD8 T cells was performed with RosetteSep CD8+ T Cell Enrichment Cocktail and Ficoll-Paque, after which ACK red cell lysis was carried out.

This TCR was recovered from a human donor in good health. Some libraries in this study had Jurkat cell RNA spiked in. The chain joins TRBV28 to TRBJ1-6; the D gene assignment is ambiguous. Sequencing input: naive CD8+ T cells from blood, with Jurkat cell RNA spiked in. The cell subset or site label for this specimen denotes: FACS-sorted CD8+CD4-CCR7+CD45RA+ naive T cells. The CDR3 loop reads CASSPPGPPLHF. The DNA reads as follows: TGTGCCAGCAGCCCTCCCGGGCCCCCCCTCCACTTT. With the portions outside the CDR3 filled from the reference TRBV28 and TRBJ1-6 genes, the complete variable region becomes DVKVTQSSRYLVKRTGEKVFLECVQDMDHENMFWYRQDPGLGLRLIYFSYDVKMKEKGDIPEGYSVSREKKERFSLILESASTNQTSMYLCASSPPGPPLHFGNGTRLTVT.